This T cell receptor (beta chain) was recorded in a study of blood T cell repertoires in COVID-19. The CDR3 runs 14 residues. Germline trimming cut 6 bases from V and 1 base from J; bases unmatched to any gene: 5. Germline V gives CDR1 KGHSH, CDR2 LQKENI. The protocol was immunoSEQ multiplex PCR, while the TCRdb copy is restricted to in-frame clones and leaves out a portion. There are about 480,000 clones in the sample; 88% occur only once, and 1.8% lies in the top ten. About this clone: This sample includes further DNA sequences coding for the same CDR3.

The sample was PBMCs or T cells enriched from blood (not recorded which). This chain links TRBV18 with TRBJ2-7; the match to TRBD1 covers 8 bases. The TCR was taken from a middle-aged woman who had recovered from COVID-19. CDR3 protein: CASSPGQASYEQYF. DNA for the CDR3: TGTGCCAGCTCCCCGGGACAGGCGTCCTACGAGCAGTACTTC.